The clone carrying this TCR beta chain was detected ten times or more. Its target is not known. This sample is drawn from a study of T cells in Graves' hyperthyroidism and ophthalmopathy. The study's findings and limits: Ophthalmopathy was distinguished from stable hyperthyroidism by 13 V-J signatures.

From RNA transcripts, TCR beta CDR3 regions were amplified. The TCR CDR3 was amplified in a first-round RT-PCR using the HTBI primer set. TCRdb called the multiplex PCR reads again in MiXCR, with one record for every CDR3 protein. The table shows around 480,000 distinct CDR3 sequences, with approximately 15% occurring only once. The CDR3 loop spans 15 amino acids. V was shortened by 6 bases and J by 3 bases, with 17 bases between the two germline ends. CDR1 and CDR2 (germline): SGHAT, FQNNGV. This chain uses TRBV11-2 with TRBJ1-2; D is uncertain. The sample was blood. The sequence was obtained from a young woman with Graves' hyperthyroidism. The CDR3 coding sequence is TGTGCCAGCAGGAAACAAGGGCGACTGGACTATGGCTACACCTTC. This sequence encodes CASRKQGRLDYGYTF.